These 23 T cell receptor beta chains originate from one sample sequenced in a study of T-cell reconstitution after alpha-beta-depleted transplantation in children (dated by TCRdb to the mid-2010s). Receptors were amplified or captured by PCR. Sequencing took place on an Illumina HiSeq 2500. Molecular barcoding was employed in the preparation of TCR libraries, with unique molecular identifiers being used to normalize TCRbeta repertoire quantification. Clones were called with MiXCR by TCRdb after fastp trimmed the public reads at Q25, and only in-frame beta chains were retained. Each CDR3 protein appears once, grouped with its most common genes and DNA. The sample profile shows roughly 120,000 distinct CDR3 sequences; 10% to 13% of them were found once. Of the sample, more than 7% is held by the ten largest clones. This specimen was PBMCs from the stem cell graft donor, taken from the stem cell graft. The receptors were sampled from a human donor who donated a stem cell graft to a child with acute lymphoblastic leukemia.

This clonotype was recorded many times. The J gene is TRBJ2-1, the V gene TRBV7-2; D not resolved. Per germline, CDR1 SGHTA and CDR2 FQGNSA. The V end was cut by 5 bases, the J end by 5 bases, with 10 bases between. This CDR3 is 13 amino acids long. CDR3 DNA: TGTGCCAGCAGCCGTCTCGGAAACAATGAGCAGTTCTTC. This translates into CASSRLGNNEQFF.

This clonotype was detected ten times or more. V gene TRBV20-1 combines with J gene TRBJ2-7; TRBD2 matches at 7 bases. V gave up 3 bases and J gave up 5 bases; unmatched junction bases: 4. The CDR3 has 12 amino acids. Per germline, CDR1 DFQATT and CDR2 SNEGSKA (reference sequence). The CDR3 coding sequence is TGCAGTGCTAGCCCACTAGCGAACGAGCAGTACTTC. Amino acid sequence: CSASPLANEQYF.

In this sample, this clonotype turned up many times. CDR3 in amino acids: CASSVGERSHNEQFF. The CDR3 nucleotides are TGTGCCAGCAGCGTAGGAGAGCGGTCACACAATGAGCAGTTCTTC. This chain connects TRBV9 to TRBJ2-1, with D perhaps matching TRBD2 (5 bases). V dropped 0 bases and J dropped 5 bases, with 12 bases sitting between them. Germline lookup yields CDR1 SGDLS and CDR2 YYNGEE. There are 15 residues in the CDR3.

The sample holds a few counts of this clonotype. The V gene is TRBV27, the J gene TRBJ2-1; 8 bases are a match to TRBD1. The V and J ends lost 6 bases and 9 bases, in that order; junction bases with no gene match: 7. In germline, CDR1 is MNHEY, CDR2 SMNVEV (reference sequence). This CDR3 comprises 13 residues. The CDR3 sequence is CASSSRQGREQFF. The CDR3 DNA is TGTGCCAGCAGCTCCCGACAGGGGCGTGAGCAGTTCTTC.

This clonotype was counted many times. The rearrangement uses TRBV20-1 and TRBJ2-5, with D perhaps TRBD1 (5 bases). This CDR3 is built from 12 residues. Germline V gene data show CDR1 as DFQATT and CDR2 as SNEGSKA (reference sequence). V was clipped by 8 bases and J by 0 bases, with 10 bases between them. Here the CDR3 reads CSHAQDQETQYF. CDR3 DNA sequence: TGCAGTCATGCACAGGACCAAGAGACCCAGTACTTC.

Worth noting for this clonotype: The junction differs from germline at one of its ends, possibly a read error. The rearrangement uses TRBV7-8 and TRBJ2-6; D might be TRBD1 (5 bases). The CDR3 length is 14 residues. Germline V lookup: CDR1 SGHVS, CDR2 FQNEAQ. CDR3 in DNA: TGTGCCAGCAGCTTATCTCCTGGGGCCAACGGCCTGACTTTC. Translating it yields CASSLSPGANGLTF.

At least ten counts were recorded for this clonotype. The genes are TRBV5-1 and TRBJ2-7; TRBD1 matches 7 bases. V lost 4 bases, J lost 1 base, and 5 bases stayed unmatched. Germline CDR1 SGHRS, CDR2 YFSETQ. CDR3 length equals 14 residues. The CDR3 coding sequence is TGCGCCAGCAGCCCAACAGGGGAATCCTACGAGCAGTACTTC. Amino acid sequence: CASSPTGESYEQYF.

Notes on this clonotype: A much larger clone sits a single nucleotide away, making a read error possible. The V gene is TRBV29-1, the J gene TRBJ1-2; D not resolved. CDR3 length: 12 amino acids. Germline assignment: CDR1 SQVTM and CDR2 ANQGSEA. The CDR3 loop reads CSVSSVEVGYSF. In DNA, the CDR3 is TGCAGCGTTAGCTCAGTCGAAGTGGGCTACAGCTTC.

The V and J genes are TRBV7-9 and TRBJ2-7; D remains unclear. V was clipped by 1 base and J by 3 bases, with 4 bases between them. The germline CDR1 and CDR2 sequences are SEHNR and FQNEAQ (reference sequence). This CDR3 has 12 amino acids. For the CDR3, the DNA is TGTGCCAGCAGCTTAGAACGCTACGAGCAGTACTTC. Its translation: CASSLERYEQYF.

This clonotype was detected many times. The rearrangement links TRBV6-2 or TRBV6-3 to TRBJ2-1; 8 bases fit TRBD2. The junction had 15 bases not matched to a gene; V was cut back by 7 bases and J by 7 bases. This CDR3 is 16 amino acids long. The germline CDR1 and CDR2 sequences are MNHEY and SVGEGT. Here the CDR3 DNA reads TGTGCCAGCATCCACCCCCCAAGCGGGAGAGTAAATGAGCAGTTCTTC. Amino acids: CASIHPPSGRVNEQFF.

This clonotype was recorded many times. This rearrangement joins TRBV5-1 to TRBJ2-1; 14 bases match TRBD2. Germline V CDR1 and CDR2: SGHRS, YFSETQ. V lost 3 bases, J lost 1 base, and 6 bases stayed unmatched. The CDR3 has 18 amino acids. The CDR3: CASSSGTSGSRSYNEQFF. CDR3 bases: TGCGCCAGCAGCTCCGGGACTAGCGGGAGTCGGTCCTACAATGAGCAGTTCTTC. The complete variable domain, with remaining parts taken from reference TRBV5-1 and TRBJ2-1, reads KAGVTQTPRYLIKTRGQQVTLSCSPISGHRSVSWYQQTPGQGLQFLFEYFSETQRNKGNFPGRFSGRQFSNSRSEMNVSTLELGDSALYLCASSSGTSGSRSYNEQFFGPGTRLTVL.

This clonotype appeared many times. The chain links TRBV5-1 to TRBJ2-5, with 11 positions matching TRBD2. The J segment lost 2 bases and the V segment lost 4 bases, leaving 10 bases of the junction unmatched. The CDR3 covers 17 residues. Germline CDR1 SGHRS, CDR2 YFSETQ. The CDR3 DNA reads as TGCGCCAGCAGCGTCCAACCTAGCGGGGGGCCTCAAGAGACCCAGTACTTC. Its protein product is CASSVQPSGGPQETQYF. The whole variable domain, filled in from reference TRBV5-1 and TRBJ2-5, reads KAGVTQTPRYLIKTRGQQVTLSCSPISGHRSVSWYQQTPGQGLQFLFEYFSETQRNKGNFPGRFSGRQFSNSRSEMNVSTLELGDSALYLCASSVQPSGGPQETQYFGPGTRLLVL.

This clonotype appeared many times. The chain has TRBV7-2 and TRBJ1-1, with no clear D. V lost 4 bases to trimming and J lost 1 base, with 10 bases between them. CDR3 length equals 14 residues. Per germline, CDR1 SGHTA and CDR2 FQGNSA. The DNA of the CDR3 is TGTGCCAGCAGCTCCCAGAAGGGGAACACTGAAGCTTTCTTT. It is translated as CASSSQKGNTEAFF.

In this sample, this clonotype turned up a few times. The genes are TRBV6-1 and TRBJ2-7; a possible D gene is TRBD1 (6 bases). Per the germline V gene, CDR1 is MNHNS and CDR2 is SASEGT. CDR3 length: 21 amino acids. V dropped 2 bases and J dropped 2 bases, with 31 bases sitting between them. As DNA, the CDR3 is TGTGCCAGCAGTGAACTCCCCAGTAGGTGGGGGCGCGACTTCCTCACCTACGAGCAGTACTTC. Translating gives CASSELPSRWGRDFLTYEQYF.

This clonotype was detected many times. The J gene is TRBJ1-2, the V gene TRBV5-1, with D possibly being TRBD1 (6 bases). The CDR3 runs 15 residues. Trimming cost V 2 bases and J 6 bases, with 17 bases left between them. Germline CDR1 and CDR2: SGHRS and YFSETQ. This chain's CDR3 is CASSLQVSGEDGYTF. The CDR3 region has the DNA TGCGCCAGCAGCTTACAAGTGTCAGGGGAGGATGGCTACACCTTC.

This clonotype was seen ten or more times. V usage is TRBV11-2 and J usage is TRBJ2-6; tentative D call: TRBD2 (6 bases). V shed 7 bases and J shed 3 bases, with 16 bases lying between them. Germline values: CDR1 SGHAT, CDR2 FQNNGV. This CDR3 spans 16 amino acids. In nucleotides, the CDR3 is TGTGCCAGCACCCCACCGTGGGGAGGTGGGGCCAACGTCCTGACTTTC. This sequence encodes CASTPPWGGGANVLTF.

The sample holds many counts of this clonotype. The chain recombines TRBV20-1 with TRBJ1-5, with D unclear. CDR1 and CDR2 from the germline V gene are DFQATT and SNEGSKA (reference sequence). The CDR3 extends over 15 amino acids. With 0 bases removed from V and 3 bases from J, the gap between germline ends came to 12 bases. CDR3 DNA sequence: TGCAGTGCTAGAGACCTTAGTCAGCCCAATCAGCCCCAGCATTTT. Protein: CSARDLSQPNQPQHF.

This clonotype has at least ten counts. The chain links TRBV12-3 or TRBV12-4 to TRBJ2-3; 10 bases match TRBD2. CDR3 length: 16 residues. V was clipped by 3 bases and J by 6 bases; unmatched bases: 9. In nucleotides, the CDR3 is TGTGCCAGCAGTTTTCGGGCTAGCGGGGGAGGTGATACGCAGTATTTT. Protein: CASSFRASGGGDTQYF.

This clonotype showed up many times. The V call is TRBV29-1, the J call TRBJ1-1; the D is unclear. V was trimmed by 5 bases and J by 0 bases, leaving 7 bases between them. Germline V gene sequence: CDR1 SQVTM, CDR2 ANQGSEA. CDR3 length: 12 residues. The CDR3 reads CSVRALNTEAFF. CDR3 nucleotides: TGCAGCGTTAGAGCTCTGAACACTGAAGCTTTCTTT.

This clonotype was seen at least ten times. V is TRBV29-1 and J is TRBJ2-7; D may be TRBD1 or TRBD2 (5 bases each). The V end lost 4 bases, the J end lost 1 base, and 8 bases lay between the germline ends. Per the germline V gene, CDR1 is SQVTM and CDR2 is ANQGSEA. The CDR3 is made up of 12 amino acids. CDR3 amino acids: CSVVGVSYEQYF. The CDR3 DNA reads as TGCAGCGTTGTGGGGGTATCCTACGAGCAGTACTTC.

This clonotype was counted many times. The gene calls are TRBV6-1 and TRBJ2-3; the match to TRBD2 covers 8 bases. Per the germline V gene, CDR1 is MNHNS and CDR2 is SASEGT. CDR3 length equals 16 residues. Trimming at V came to 5 bases and at J to 2 bases, leaving 9 bases not matched to a gene. The CDR3 spells CASSPDSAGATDTQYF. The CDR3 bases are TGTGCCAGCAGTCCCGATTCAGCGGGGGCCACAGATACGCAGTATTTT.

This clonotype showed up many times. This chain connects TRBV19 to TRBJ1-6, with 7 bases fitting TRBD1. The CDR3 consists of 13 residues. V trimming: 7 bases; J trimming: 10 bases; junction bases outside the gene matches: 7. Per the germline V gene, CDR1 is LNHDA and CDR2 is SQIVND (reference sequence). The CDR3 nucleotides read TGTGCCAGTACCCCTACAGGGGAGTCACCCCTCCACTTT. Encoded protein: CASTPTGESPLHF.

This clonotype occurred many times. In nucleotides, the CDR3 is TGTGCCAGCAGCTCCGGGACAGGGGCCCAACTTAACTATGGCTACACCTTC. This codes for CASSSGTGAQLNYGYTF. This chain links TRBV5-5 with TRBJ1-2; the match to TRBD1 covers 10 bases. Germline V gene data show CDR1 as SGHKS and CDR2 as YYEKEE (reference sequence). V lost 3 bases to trimming and J lost 1 base; unmatched junction nucleotides: 9. This CDR3 region has 17 residues.